The present T cell receptor beta chain was sequenced within a study of blood T cells in healthy people across ages (dated by TCRdb to about 2015). Background on the whole study: In model experiments, template switching captured about one uniquely barcoded TCR beta cDNA molecule for every two T cells. Two additional independent replicas of 1 million unique cDNA reads from the same blood draw were analyzed for two donors (one aged 18 to 29 and one aged 80 or older). Donors were grouped into four age groups: young (average 16 years), middle-aged (39), aged (around 60) and long-lived (about 90). To avoid experimental bias, donors of different ages were spread randomly across the sequencing lanes. Age-related changes in TCR beta repertoire diversity were measured in the study by deep sequencing normalized with unique cDNA molecular identifiers. The study at large found these results: The CMV infection status of donors was not known, potentially confounding age-related changes in expanded clonotypes. As age increased, observed TCR beta diversity per million T cells dropped in a roughly linear way, and a significant reduction was already evident by age around 41. A strong correlation was found between observed TCR beta diversity and the percentage of naive T cells measured by flow cytometry. Estimates of total diversity based on one million sequenced T cells were regarded as lower bounds and as underestimates. Compared with the aged group, the long-lived group had more naive CD4+ T cells, fewer expanded clones and increased TCR diversity, a pattern suggesting age selection. Because profiling used bulk unsorted PBMCs, naive and antigen-experienced compartments could not be compared conclusively.

The sample holds many counts of this clonotype. Its specific antigen is unknown. No much larger clone is present one base from it, and per-base qualities are unavailable. Systemically healthy Caucasian individuals from Russia, 35 to 50 in total and aged roughly 6 to 90 years, were included as donors. Each donor gave about 9.8 milliliters of peripheral blood, drawn into EDTA-treated Vacutainer tubes. Ficoll-Paque density-gradient centrifugation was used to isolate PBMCs, with at least 6.5 million per sample. Total RNA, at least 6 micrograms per sample, was extracted from PBMCs with Trizol reagent. For every donor, flow cytometry on a PBMC aliquot measured the percentage of naive CD45RAhigh/CD27high T cells. Libraries were made using 5' RACE. Sequencing used an Illumina HiSeq 2500. A second PCR of 7 to 11 cycles was performed with a sample-barcoded 5' primer and a J-beta primer mix. A unique molecular identifier was introduced onto each TCR beta cDNA molecule by a template-switch 5' adaptor carrying 12 random nucleotides. Each sample yielded at least 2.5 million CDR3-containing paired-end reads. All of the RNA was converted into first-strand cDNA using the Mint cDNA synthesis kit, with a TRBC-specific oligonucleotide serving as the primer. Following uracil-DNA glycosylase treatment, all cDNA underwent a first 18-cycle PCR with the universal primers M1SS and BC2_uni_R. In the authors' own workflow: For normalization, 1 million high-quality reads were randomly selected from each sample, with every read carrying a distinct molecular identifier. Reads sharing molecular identifiers were discarded rather than binned into consensus sequences. MiTCR, run with a Q25 quality threshold and the strictest error-elimination algorithm, handled CDR3 identification, clonotype clustering and error correction. Lower-bound total TCR beta diversity was estimated with a nonparametric unseen species model using Euler transformation. Using fastp at Q25 and MiXCR, TCRdb reprocessed the public reads and kept productive beta chains. Each CDR3 protein gets just one entry, which takes the most common genes and DNA from the rows behind it. TCRdb's processing, not the authors', yielded these V and J calls. This sample is represented by some 1.6 million distinct CDR3 sequences; 30% to 40% of them were singletons. The top ten constitute about 10% of the sample.

Its CDR3 holds 14 amino acids, cysteine through phenylalanine. Of the read, only the CDR3 DNA is kept; its 42 bases are in frame from base 1. V is reduced by 5 bases and J by 8 bases, leaving a spacing of 19 bases between them. The germline V gene yields SQVTM for CDR1 and ANQGSEA for CDR2. Sequenced input: blood. The sequence is built from TRBV29-1 and TRBJ2-1; TRBD1 could be the D gene, as 6 bases match. The sequence was obtained from a young woman in good health. In nucleotides, the sequence is TGCAGCGTTAAAGGGGGTGGGGGTAGCCATGAGCAGTTCTTC. It encodes CSVKGGGGSHEQFF.